A single sample gave rise to the 8 T cell receptor beta chains below, sequenced in a study of T cell responses to AZD1222 COVID-19 vaccine. The method was immunoSEQ multiplex PCR; TCRdb's version includes in-frame clones alone and lacks a portion of them. Seen here are about 140,000 clones, roughly 90% observed once, and the top ten hold 1.1% to 1.5%. The source was peripheral blood, collected on day 0 of AZD1222 vaccination. The receptor set was obtained from an adult in good health.

The V call is TRBV30, the J call TRBJ2-1; a weak D match, TRBD2 (6 bases). Germline V gene lookup returns CDR1 GTSNPN and CDR2 SVGIG (reference sequence). This CDR3 contains 16 residues. Trimming removed 3 bases at V and 4 bases at J, with 19 bases between. The CDR3 protein is CAWSRGRGNFYNEQFF. In DNA, the CDR3 is TGTGCCTGGAGCCGAGGACGCGGGAACTTTTACAATGAGCAGTTCTTC.

The chain links TRBV6-5 to TRBJ2-5, with 12 bases aligning to TRBD1. Germline V gene data show CDR1 as MNHEY and CDR2 as SVGAGI. This CDR3 region has 15 residues. The ends lost 7 bases at V and 9 bases at J; junction bases unmatched: 12. Written as DNA, the CDR3 is TGTGCCAGCACCACCGGGACAGGGGGCGTTGGGCCCCAGTACTTC. This encodes CASTTGTGGVGPQYF.

This chain links TRBV5-6 with TRBJ2-1; TRBD2 matches 9 bases. CDR3 size: 15 residues. V shed 2 bases, J shed 6 bases, and the junction held 6 bases outside the gene matches. Looked up from germline, CDR1 is SGHDT and CDR2 is YYEEEE. CDR3 sequence reads: CASSFTLAGINEQFF. Written as DNA, the CDR3 is TGTGCCAGCAGCTTTACCCTAGCGGGGATCAATGAGCAGTTCTTC. Variable domain in full (rest from reference TRBV5-6 and TRBJ2-1): DAGVTQSPTHLIKTRGQQVTLRCSPKSGHDTVSWYQQALGQGPQFIFQYYEEEERQRGNFPDRFSGHQFPNYSSELNVNALLLGDSALYLCASSFTLAGINEQFFGPGTRLTVL.

CDR3 nucleotides: TGTGTCTCCCTGGGGGCTGAAGCTTTCTTT. This sequence encodes CVSLGAEAFF. The V call is TRBV30, the J call TRBJ1-1; D perhaps matches TRBD1 (5 bases). From germline, CDR1 is GTSNPN and CDR2 SVGIG (reference sequence). The CDR3 totals 10 residues.

The chain couples TRBV13 to TRBJ2-1; no definite D call. The CDR3 loop spans 11 amino acids. Trimming cost V 5 bases and J 7 bases, with 6 bases left between them. Germline CDR1 PRHDT, CDR2 FYEKMQ (reference sequence). The CDR3 here is CASSLLNEQFF. The CDR3 coding sequence is TGTGCCAGCAGCCTCCTGAATGAGCAGTTCTTC.

The V call is TRBV10-3, the J call TRBJ2-7; 9 positions match TRBD2. The CDR3 is 14 amino acids. Looked up from germline, CDR1 is ENHRY and CDR2 is SYGVKD. After removal of 5 bases from V and 1 base from J, the junction contained 3 bases not matched to a gene. Here the CDR3 DNA reads TGTGCCATCAGTCGCGGGGGGGGTTCCTACGAGCAGTACTTC. Its translation: CAISRGGGSYEQYF.

V usage is TRBV11-3 and J usage is TRBJ2-3; the D gene could be TRBD1 or TRBD2 (6 bases each). This CDR3 region has 14 residues. Trimming removed 3 bases from V and 2 bases from J, with 9 bases in between. Germline CDR1 and CDR2: SGHNT and YENEEA. The CDR3 bases are TGTGCCAGCAGCTTCGGGGGCACCACAGATACGCAGTATTTT. Amino acid sequence: CASSFGGTTDTQYF.

The chain carries TRBV5-1 and TRBJ2-4, with TRBD2 identical over 8 bases. Germline trimming cut 0 bases from V and 7 bases from J; bases unmatched to any gene: 9. The CDR3 consists of 16 residues. Per germline, CDR1 SGHRS and CDR2 YFSETQ. The CDR3 region is CASSLGRREAGNIQYF. The CDR3 nucleotides are TGCGCCAGCAGCTTGGGCCGGCGGGAGGCGGGGAACATTCAGTACTTC.